This T cell receptor beta chain is drawn from a study of cytomegalovirus exposure and HLA in healthy donors. In its sample, this clone was seen a few times. Its matching antigen is unknown. General study results and limits: The productive fraction for most TCR beta V segments was about 90% or about 30% in an earlier analysis. Later examination showed HLA-associated TCR beta chains had greater clonal expansion than equally common others. Later analysis demonstrated an association between a missense DCLRE1C variant and TCR beta V- and J-gene trimming.

Use of 60 Vbeta and 13 Jbeta primers characterized the PCR. TCRdb's table, derived via immunoSEQ multiplex PCR, lists solely in-frame clones and lacks some. Among about 180,000 clones listed, about 69% were seen once. This receptor was identified in a human donor in good health. Sample: PBMCs.

CDR3 DNA sequence: TGTGCCAGCAGTTTAACGGGGGTGGCTGAAGCTTTCTTT. Residues: CASSLTGVAEAFF. This chain connects TRBV28 to TRBJ1-1; a possible D gene is TRBD1 (5 bases). CDR3 length: 13 residues. Germline V lookup: CDR1 MDHEN, CDR2 SYDVKM. V was pared by 2 bases and J by 6 bases, with 10 bases between.